Shown below are 3 T cell receptor beta chains from a single sample sequenced in a study of cytomegalovirus exposure and HLA in healthy donors. This PCR relied on a set of 60 Vbeta primers and 13 Jbeta primers. Produced via immunoSEQ multiplex PCR; TCRdb's table is partial and in-frame only. Among 200,000 to 250,000 clones, approximately 79% were seen once, and the ten largest hold around 0.2%. Sequences were obtained from PBMCs. These receptors were obtained from a girl aged 2-10 years in good health and CMV-seronegative.

This chain joins TRBV6-6 and TRBJ2-7, with TRBD2 identical over 13 bases. This CDR3 has 16 residues. Germline CDR1 is MNHNY and CDR2 is SVGAGI (reference sequence). Trimming cost V 0 bases and J 4 bases; bases outside gene matches: 3. The CDR3 bases are TGTGCCAGCAGTTACTCTCGACTAGCGGGAGGTTACGAGCAGTACTTC. Protein: CASSYSRLAGGYEQYF.

J is TRBJ1-5 and V is TRBV2, with TRBD1 identical over 9 bases. V lost 7 bases and J lost 4; bases outside the gene matches: 8. In germline, CDR1 is SNHLY, CDR2 FYNNEI. The CDR3 spans 15 residues. The CDR3 loop reads CASTLDRGANQPQHF. Written as DNA, the CDR3 is TGTGCCAGCACTTTGGACAGGGGCGCAAATCAGCCCCAGCATTTT. Filled out from reference TRBV2 and TRBJ1-5, the complete variable domain reads EPEVTQTPSHQVTQMGQEVILRCVPISNHLYFYWYRQILGQKVEFLVSFYNNEISEKSEIFDDQFSVERPDGSNFTLKIRSTKLEDSAMYFCASTLDRGANQPQHFGDGTRLSIL.

The J gene is TRBJ2-7, the V gene TRBV2; D gene unclear. The CDR3 spans 13 residues. Germline values: CDR1 SNHLY, CDR2 FYNNEI. V lost 2 bases, J lost 3 bases, and 8 bases lay in between. Here the CDR3 DNA reads TGTGCCAGCAGTGAATTCCAGTACTACGAGCAGTACTTC. Amino acids: CASSEFQYYEQYF.